This T cell receptor (beta chain) was captured in a study of technical replicates of blood from several donors. Assay used: immunoSEQ multiplex PCR; TCRdb lists only in-frame clones, some missing. The profile covers tens of thousands of clones, with roughly 91% appearing a single time and under 0.45% taken by the ten largest. Germline lookup yields CDR1 MGHDK and CDR2 SYGVNS. This CDR3 has 13 amino acids. V was pared by 4 bases and J by 5 bases, with 3 bases of the junction left unmatched. The sequence was obtained from a human donor in good health. Some clones in this sample may be carry-over from other donors' samples. This chain connects TRBV25-1 to TRBJ2-3; 7 bases align to TRBD1. Sequencing input: T cells isolated from PBMCs. The CDR3 nucleotides read TGTGCCAGCAGTGCACAGGGGTTAGATACGCAGTATTTT. Protein: CASSAQGLDTQYF.